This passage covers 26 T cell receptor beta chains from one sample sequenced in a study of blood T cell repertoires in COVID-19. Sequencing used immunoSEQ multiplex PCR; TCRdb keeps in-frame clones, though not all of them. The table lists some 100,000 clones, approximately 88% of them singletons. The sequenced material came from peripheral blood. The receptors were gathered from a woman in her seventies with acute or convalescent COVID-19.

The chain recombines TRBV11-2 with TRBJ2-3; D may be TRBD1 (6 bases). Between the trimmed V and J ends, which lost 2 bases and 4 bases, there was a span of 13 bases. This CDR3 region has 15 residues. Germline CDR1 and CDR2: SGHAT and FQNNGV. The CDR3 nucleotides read TGTGCCAGCAGCTTACCCCGGGACATCCCAGATACGCAGTATTTT. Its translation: CASSLPRDIPDTQYF. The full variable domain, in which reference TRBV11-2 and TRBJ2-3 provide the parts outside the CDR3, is EAGVAQSPRYKIIEKRQSVAFWCNPISGHATLYWYQQILGQGPKLLIQFQNNGVVDDSQLPKDRFSAERLKGVDSTLKIQPAKLEDSAVYLCASSLPRDIPDTQYFGPGTRLTVL.

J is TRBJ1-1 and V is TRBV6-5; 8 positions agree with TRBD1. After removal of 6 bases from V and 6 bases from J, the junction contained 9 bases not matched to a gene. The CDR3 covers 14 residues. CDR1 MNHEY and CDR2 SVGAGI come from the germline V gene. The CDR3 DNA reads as TGTGCCAGCAGATTACCGGGACAGGACCCTGAAGCTTTCTTT. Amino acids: CASRLPGQDPEAFF.

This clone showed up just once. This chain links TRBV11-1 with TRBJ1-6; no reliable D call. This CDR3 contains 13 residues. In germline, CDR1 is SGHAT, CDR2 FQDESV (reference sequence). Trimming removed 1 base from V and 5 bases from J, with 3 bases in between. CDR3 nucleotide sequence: TGTGCCAGCAGCTTAGTCGATAATTCACCCCTCCACTTT. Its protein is CASSLVDNSPLHF. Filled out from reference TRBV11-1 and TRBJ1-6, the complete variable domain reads EAEVAQSPRYKITEKSQAVAFWCDPISGHATLYWYRQILGQGPELLVQFQDESVVDDSQLPKDRFSAERLKGVDSTLKIQPAELGDSAMYLCASSLVDNSPLHFGNGTRLTVT.

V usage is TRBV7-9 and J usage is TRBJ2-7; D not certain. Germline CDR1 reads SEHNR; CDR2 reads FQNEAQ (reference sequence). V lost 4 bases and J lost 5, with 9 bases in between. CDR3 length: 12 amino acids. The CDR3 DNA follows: TGTGCCAGCAGCTCTGACTTCGACGAGCAGTACTTC. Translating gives CASSSDFDEQYF.

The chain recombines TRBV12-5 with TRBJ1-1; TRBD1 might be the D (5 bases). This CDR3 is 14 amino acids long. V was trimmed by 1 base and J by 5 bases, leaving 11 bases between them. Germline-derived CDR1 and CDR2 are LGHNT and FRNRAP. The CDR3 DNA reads TGTGCTAGTGGTTTGGGGGCAGGGATTACTGAAGCTTTCTTT. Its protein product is CASGLGAGITEAFF.

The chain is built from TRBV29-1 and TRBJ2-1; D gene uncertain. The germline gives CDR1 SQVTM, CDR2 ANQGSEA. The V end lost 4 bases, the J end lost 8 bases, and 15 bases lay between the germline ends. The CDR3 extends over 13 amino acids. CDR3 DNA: TGCAGCGTTGTGCTCCCTCCTGGCTATGAGCAGTTCTTC. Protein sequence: CSVVLPPGYEQFF.

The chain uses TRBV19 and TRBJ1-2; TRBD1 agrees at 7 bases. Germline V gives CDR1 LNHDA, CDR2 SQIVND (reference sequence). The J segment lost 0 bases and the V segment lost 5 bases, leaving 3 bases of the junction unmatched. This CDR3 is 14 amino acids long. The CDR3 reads CASSSQGTNYGYTF. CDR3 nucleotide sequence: TGTGCCAGTAGTTCACAGGGGACTAACTATGGCTACACCTTC. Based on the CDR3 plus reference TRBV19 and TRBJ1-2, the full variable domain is DGGITQSPKYLFRKEGQNVTLSCEQNLNHDAMYWYRQDPGQGLRLIYYSQIVNDFQKGDIAEGYSVSREKKESFPLTVTSAQKNPTAFYLCASSSQGTNYGYTFGSGTRLTVV.

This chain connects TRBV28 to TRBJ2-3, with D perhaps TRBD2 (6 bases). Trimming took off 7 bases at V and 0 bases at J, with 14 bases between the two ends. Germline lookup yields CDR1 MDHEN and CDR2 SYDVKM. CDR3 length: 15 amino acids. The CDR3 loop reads CASILSGVSTDTQYF. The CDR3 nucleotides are TGTGCCAGCATCCTATCGGGGGTTAGCACAGATACGCAGTATTTT.

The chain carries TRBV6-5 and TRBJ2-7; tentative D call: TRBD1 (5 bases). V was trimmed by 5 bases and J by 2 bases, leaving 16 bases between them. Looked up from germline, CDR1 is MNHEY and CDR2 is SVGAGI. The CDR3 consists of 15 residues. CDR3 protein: CASSPPPGSPYEQYF. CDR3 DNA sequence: TGTGCCAGCAGTCCGCCCCCAGGGTCCCCCTACGAGCAGTACTTC.

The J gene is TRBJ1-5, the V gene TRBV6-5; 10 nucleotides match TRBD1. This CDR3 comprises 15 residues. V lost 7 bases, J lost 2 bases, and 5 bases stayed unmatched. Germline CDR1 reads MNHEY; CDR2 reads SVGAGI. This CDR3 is CASTRDRGGNQPQHF. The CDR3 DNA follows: TGTGCCAGCACTCGGGACAGGGGAGGCAATCAGCCCCAGCATTTT.

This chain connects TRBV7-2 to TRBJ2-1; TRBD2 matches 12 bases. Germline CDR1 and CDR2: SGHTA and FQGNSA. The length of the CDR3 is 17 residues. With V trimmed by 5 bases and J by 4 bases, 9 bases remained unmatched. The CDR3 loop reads CASSARTSGNVYNEQFF. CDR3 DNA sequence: TGTGCCAGCAGCGCCCGGACTAGCGGGAATGTATACAATGAGCAGTTCTTC.

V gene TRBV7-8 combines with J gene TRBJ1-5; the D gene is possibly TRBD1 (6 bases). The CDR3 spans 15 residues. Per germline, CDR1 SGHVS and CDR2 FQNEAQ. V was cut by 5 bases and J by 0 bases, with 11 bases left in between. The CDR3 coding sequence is TGTGCCAGCAGCCTAGACAGGCATAGCAATCAGCCCCAGCATTTT. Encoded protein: CASSLDRHSNQPQHF.

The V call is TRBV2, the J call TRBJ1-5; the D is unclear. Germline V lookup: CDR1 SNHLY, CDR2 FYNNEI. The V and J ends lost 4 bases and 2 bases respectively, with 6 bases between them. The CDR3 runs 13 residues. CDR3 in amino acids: CASSVGGNQPQHF. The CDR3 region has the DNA TGTGCCAGCAGTGTAGGAGGCAATCAGCCCCAGCATTTT.

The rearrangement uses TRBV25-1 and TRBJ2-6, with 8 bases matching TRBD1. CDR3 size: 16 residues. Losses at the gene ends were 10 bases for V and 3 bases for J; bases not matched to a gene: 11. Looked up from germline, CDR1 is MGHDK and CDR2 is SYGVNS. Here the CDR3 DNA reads TGTGCCACCTCTCCACGGACAGGGTATGGGGCCAACGTCCTGACTTTC. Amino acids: CATSPRTGYGANVLTF.

The CDR3 reads CATSSSGSGDTQYF. DNA for the CDR3: TGTGCCACCAGCTCTAGCGGGAGCGGTGATACGCAGTATTTT. The chain couples TRBV24-1 to TRBJ2-3; TRBD2 agrees at 10 bases. The ends lost 7 bases at V and 6 bases at J; junction bases unmatched: 6. Germline values: CDR1 KGHDR, CDR2 SFDVKD. The length of the CDR3 is 14 residues.

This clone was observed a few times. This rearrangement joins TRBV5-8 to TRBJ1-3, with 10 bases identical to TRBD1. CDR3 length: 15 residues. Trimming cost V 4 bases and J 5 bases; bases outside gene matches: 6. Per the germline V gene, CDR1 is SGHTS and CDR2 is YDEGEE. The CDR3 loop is CASSPRTGGRNTIYF. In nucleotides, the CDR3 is TGTGCCAGCAGCCCTAGGACAGGGGGAAGAAACACCATATATTTT.

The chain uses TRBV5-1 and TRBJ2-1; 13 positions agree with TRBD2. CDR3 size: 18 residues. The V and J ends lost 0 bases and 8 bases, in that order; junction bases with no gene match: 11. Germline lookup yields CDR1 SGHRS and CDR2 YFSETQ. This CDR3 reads CASSLGHLGLAGLDEQFF. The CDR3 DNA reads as TGCGCCAGCAGCTTGGGGCATTTGGGACTAGCGGGGCTGGATGAGCAGTTCTTC. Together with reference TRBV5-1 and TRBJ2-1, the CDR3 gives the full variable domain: KAGVTQTPRYLIKTRGQQVTLSCSPISGHRSVSWYQQTPGQGLQFLFEYFSETQRNKGNFPGRFSGRQFSNSRSEMNVSTLELGDSALYLCASSLGHLGLAGLDEQFFGPGTRLTVL.

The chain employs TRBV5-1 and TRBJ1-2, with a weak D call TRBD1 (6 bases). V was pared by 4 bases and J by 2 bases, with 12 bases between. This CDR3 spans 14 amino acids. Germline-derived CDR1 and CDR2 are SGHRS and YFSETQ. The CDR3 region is CASSPQGLNYGYTF. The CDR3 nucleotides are TGCGCCAGCAGCCCCCAGGGGTTGAACTATGGCTACACCTTC.

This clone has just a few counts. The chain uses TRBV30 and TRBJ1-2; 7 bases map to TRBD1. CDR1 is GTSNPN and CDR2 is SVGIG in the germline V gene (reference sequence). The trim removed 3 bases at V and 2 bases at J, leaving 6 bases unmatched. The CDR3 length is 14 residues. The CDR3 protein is CAWSGDSRNYGYTF. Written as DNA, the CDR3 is TGTGCCTGGAGCGGGGACAGCAGGAACTATGGCTACACCTTC.

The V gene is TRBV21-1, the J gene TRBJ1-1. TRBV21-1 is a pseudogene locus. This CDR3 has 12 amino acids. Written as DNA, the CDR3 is TGTGCCAGCAGCACCCGGGACACTGAAGCTTTCTTT. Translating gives CASSTRDTEAFF.

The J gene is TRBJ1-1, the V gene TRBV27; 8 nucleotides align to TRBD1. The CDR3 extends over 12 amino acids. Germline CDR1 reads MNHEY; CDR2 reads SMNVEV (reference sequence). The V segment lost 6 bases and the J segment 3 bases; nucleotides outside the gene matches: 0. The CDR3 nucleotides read TGTGCCAGCAGGACAGGGGACACTGAAGCTTTCTTT. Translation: CASRTGDTEAFF.

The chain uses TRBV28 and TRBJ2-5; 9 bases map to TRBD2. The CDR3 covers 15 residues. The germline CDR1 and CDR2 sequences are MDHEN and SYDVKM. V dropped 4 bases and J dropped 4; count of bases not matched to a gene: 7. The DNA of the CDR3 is TGTGCCAGCAGTTCGTCGGGACTAGCTTCAGAGACCCAGTACTTC. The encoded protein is CASSSSGLASETQYF.

The CDR3 nucleotides are TGTGCCAGCAGTAGGAGACAGGGGAATCAGCCCCAGCATTTT. Residues: CASSRRQGNQPQHF. The chain has TRBV5-8 and TRBJ1-5; 8 positions match TRBD1. V shed 5 bases and J 4 bases; nucleotides not matched to a gene: 5. Germline V gene data show CDR1 as SGHTS and CDR2 as YDEGEE. CDR3 length equals 14 residues.

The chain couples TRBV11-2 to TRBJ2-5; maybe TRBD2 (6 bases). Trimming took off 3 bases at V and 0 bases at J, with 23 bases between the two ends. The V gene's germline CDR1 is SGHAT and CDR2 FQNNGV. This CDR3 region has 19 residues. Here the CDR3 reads CASSFPPPGVTGYQETQYF. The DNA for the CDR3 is TGTGCCAGCAGCTTCCCCCCCCCGGGGGTCACTGGATACCAAGAGACCCAGTACTTC.

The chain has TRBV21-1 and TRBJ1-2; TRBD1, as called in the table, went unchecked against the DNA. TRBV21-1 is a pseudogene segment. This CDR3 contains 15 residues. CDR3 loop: CASSKSAGCIDGYTF. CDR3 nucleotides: TGTGCCAGCAGCAAAAGCGCAGGGTGTATTGATGGCTACACCTTC.

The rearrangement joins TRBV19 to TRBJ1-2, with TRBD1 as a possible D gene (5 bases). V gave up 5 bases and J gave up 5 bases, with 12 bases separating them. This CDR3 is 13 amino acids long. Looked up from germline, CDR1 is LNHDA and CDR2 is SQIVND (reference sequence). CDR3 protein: CASSRQGRYGYTF. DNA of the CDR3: TGTGCCAGTAGTCGCCAGGGCCGGTATGGCTACACCTTC.